These T cell receptor beta chains were read from a single sample in a study of T cells in Graves' hyperthyroidism and ophthalmopathy. MiXCR, applied by TCRdb to the multiplex PCR reads, yields one record per CDR3 protein. The profile covers some 98,000 distinct CDR3 sequences, with around 40% appearing a single time and roughly 10% taken by the ten largest. The sequenced sample consisted of peripheral blood or thyroid tissue (not recorded which). These receptors were collected from a woman aged 25 to 39 with Graves' hyperthyroidism. Each CDR3 is given with its conserved first and last residue. A D gene is named only where the DNA matches it firmly. Clone size is shown for a subset of rows, as once, few, many or a class of expanded clone.

len: 14; abundance: many; d_gene: NA; v_gene: TRBV27; j_gene: TRBJ1-2; CDR3nt: TGTGCCAGCAGTTTGGGAGCGTCCGGCTATGGCTACACCTTC; CDR3aa: CASSLGASGYGYTF
len: 14; abundance: many; d_gene: NA; v_gene: TRBV6-1; j_gene: TRBJ2-7; CDR3nt: TGTGCCAGCAGTCCGGACAGAACATCCTACGAGCAGTACTTC; CDR3aa: CASSPDRTSYEQYF
len: 16; abundance: many; d_gene: TRBD2; v_gene: TRBV27; j_gene: TRBJ2-7; CDR3nt: TGTGCCAGCAATCTGAGCAGCGGGAGTATTGCTTACGAGCAGTACTTC; CDR3aa: CASNLSSGSIAYEQYF
len: 16; abundance: many; d_gene: NA; v_gene: TRBV15; j_gene: TRBJ1-5; CDR3nt: TGTGCCACCAGCACGAGTGGGGGGCAGTTCAATCAGCCCCAGCATTTT; CDR3aa: CATSTSGGQFNQPQHF
len: 15; abundance: NA; d_gene: TRBD2; v_gene: TRBV7-2; j_gene: TRBJ2-7; CDR3nt: TGTGCCAGCAGTTTATTACTAGCGGGCGACTACGAGCAGTACTTC; CDR3aa: CASSLLLAGDYEQYF
len: 17; abundance: many; d_gene: NA; v_gene: TRBV20-1; j_gene: TRBJ1-5; CDR3nt: TGCAGTGCTCTTAGCTGGGTGGTCGGCTCTAGCAATCAGCCCCAGCATTTT; CDR3aa: CSALSWVVGSSNQPQHF
len: 15; abundance: many; d_gene: NA; v_gene: TRBV19; j_gene: TRBJ1-5; CDR3nt: TGTGCCAGTAGTATAGATCTGGGGGGCGGTCAGCCCCAGCATTTT; CDR3aa: CASSIDLGGGQPQHF
len: 12; abundance: NA; d_gene: NA; v_gene: TRBV2; j_gene: TRBJ2-5; CDR3nt: TGTGCCAGCAGTGACGGGAGAGAGACCCAGTACTTC; CDR3aa: CASSDGRETQYF
len: 17; abundance: many; d_gene: TRBD2; v_gene: TRBV5-1; j_gene: TRBJ2-2; CDR3nt: TGCGCCAGCAGCGTAACTAGCGTGCTCGGGAACACCGGGGAGCTGTTTTTT; CDR3aa: CASSVTSVLGNTGELFF
len: 13; abundance: NA; d_gene: NA; v_gene: TRBV12-3/TRBV12-4; j_gene: TRBJ1-4; CDR3nt: TGTGCCAGCAGCTTCAGGGTTTATGAAAGACTGTTTTTT; CDR3aa: CASSFRVYERLFF
len: 16; abundance: many; d_gene: NA; v_gene: TRBV19; j_gene: TRBJ2-6; CDR3nt: TGTGCCAGTAGAGGACAGCGCTTCTCTGGGGCCAACGTCCTGACTTTC; CDR3aa: CASRGQRFSGANVLTF
len: 16; abundance: NA; d_gene: TRBD1; v_gene: TRBV29-1; j_gene: TRBJ2-5; CDR3nt: TGCAGCGTTGGCTGGATGACAGGGGGCGTAGGAGAGACCCAGTACTTC; CDR3aa: CSVGWMTGGVGETQYF
len: 14; abundance: many; d_gene: TRBD1; v_gene: TRBV25-1; j_gene: TRBJ1-3; CDR3nt: TGTGCCAGCAGCAGGGGGCTTTCTGGAAACACCATATATTTT; CDR3aa: CASSRGLSGNTIYF
len: 16; abundance: NA; d_gene: TRBD1; v_gene: TRBV19; j_gene: TRBJ2-7; CDR3nt: TGTGCCAGCCACGGACAGGGGGCGGGAGGAATCTACGAGCAGTACTTC; CDR3aa: CASHGQGAGGIYEQYF
len: 19; abundance: NA; d_gene: TRBD2; v_gene: TRBV7-7; j_gene: TRBJ2-2; CDR3nt: TGTGCTAGCAGCTTCTCTGCACTAGCGGGAGACCTGGGTACCGGGGAGCTGTTTTTT; CDR3aa: CASSFSALAGDLGTGELFF
len: 15; abundance: many; d_gene: NA; v_gene: TRBV20-1; j_gene: TRBJ1-2; CDR3nt: TGCAGTGCTAGAAGAGGGGGATCTGGTAACTATGGCTACACCTTC; CDR3aa: CSARRGGSGNYGYTF
len: 16; abundance: many; d_gene: TRBD2; v_gene: TRBV7-2; j_gene: TRBJ2-5; CDR3nt: TGTGCCAGCAGCCCCTTCGTGGGAGGGCCGGGAGAGACCCAGTACTTC; CDR3aa: CASSPFVGGPGETQYF
len: 14; abundance: NA; d_gene: NA; v_gene: TRBV12-3/TRBV12-4; j_gene: TRBJ1-3; CDR3nt: TGTGCCAGCAGTCCGGTGTACTCTGGAAACACCATATATTTT; CDR3aa: CASSPVYSGNTIYF
len: 14; abundance: NA; d_gene: TRBD1; v_gene: TRBV10-1; j_gene: TRBJ1-1; CDR3nt: TGCGCCACTCCATCCGGGACAGGGCAAACTGAAGCTTTCTTT; CDR3aa: CATPSGTGQTEAFF
len: 14; abundance: many; d_gene: NA; v_gene: TRBV7-2; j_gene: TRBJ1-1; CDR3nt: TGTGCCAGCAGCCCAATTAGCGGGTACGGTGCAGCTTTCTTT; CDR3aa: CASSPISGYGAAFF
len: 14; abundance: NA; d_gene: NA; v_gene: TRBV10-3; j_gene: TRBJ1-4; CDR3nt: TGTGCCATCAGTGAACGGAGGGCTAGTGAAAAACTGTTTTTT; CDR3aa: CAISERRASEKLFF
len: 14; abundance: many; d_gene: NA; v_gene: TRBV28; j_gene: TRBJ1-2; CDR3nt: TGTGCCAGCAGTCTCCCCATAGGTCACTATGGCTACACCTTC; CDR3aa: CASSLPIGHYGYTF
len: 17; abundance: many; d_gene: NA; v_gene: TRBV7-3; j_gene: TRBJ2-7; CDR3nt: TGTGCCAGCAGCTTAAATTTGGGAGGGACAGAATGCTACGAGCAGTACTTC; CDR3aa: CASSLNLGGTECYEQYF
len: 14; abundance: many; d_gene: NA; v_gene: TRBV5-1; j_gene: TRBJ2-5; CDR3nt: TGCGCCAGCAGCCCCCAGAGGTACCAAGAGACCCAGTACTTC; CDR3aa: CASSPQRYQETQYF